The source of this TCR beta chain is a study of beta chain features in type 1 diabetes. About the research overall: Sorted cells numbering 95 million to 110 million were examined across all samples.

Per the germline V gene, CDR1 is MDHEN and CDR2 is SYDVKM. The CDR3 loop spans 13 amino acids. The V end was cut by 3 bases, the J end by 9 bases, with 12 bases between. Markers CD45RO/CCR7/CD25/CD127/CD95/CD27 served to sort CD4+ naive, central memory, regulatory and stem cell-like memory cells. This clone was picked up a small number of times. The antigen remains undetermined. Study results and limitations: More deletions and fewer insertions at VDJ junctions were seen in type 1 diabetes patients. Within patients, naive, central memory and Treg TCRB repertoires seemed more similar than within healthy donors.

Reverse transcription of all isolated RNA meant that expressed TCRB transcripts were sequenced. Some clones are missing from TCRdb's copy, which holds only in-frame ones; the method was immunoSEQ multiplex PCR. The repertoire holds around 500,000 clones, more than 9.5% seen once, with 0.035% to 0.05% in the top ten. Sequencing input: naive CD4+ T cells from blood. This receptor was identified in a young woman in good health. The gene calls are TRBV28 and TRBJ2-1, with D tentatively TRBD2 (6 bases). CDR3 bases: TGTGCCAGCAGTTTCGATTCCGGGAGTGAGCAGTTCTTC. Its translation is CASSFDSGSEQFF. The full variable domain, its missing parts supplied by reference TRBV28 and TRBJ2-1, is DVKVTQSSRYLVKRTGEKVFLECVQDMDHENMFWYRQDPGLGLRLIYFSYDVKMKEKGDIPEGYSVSREKKERFSLILESASTNQTSMYLCASSFDSGSEQFFGPGTRLTVL.